This entry is about one T cell receptor (beta chain). Per the authors' pipeline: Amplification of reference gene primers provided the estimated nucleated cell counts. Sequenced by immunoSEQ multiplex PCR; TCRdb stores in-frame clones only, minus some. V, J and clone size reflect that table, while D and trimming were determined from the DNA. The sample includes about 60,000 clones, 70% to 85% of them seen just once. This sample is part of a study of blood T cell repertoires in COVID-19. About the research overall: The origin of the acute and convalescent COVID-19 samples was the United States, Italy and Spain.

Trimming cost V 4 bases and J 2 bases; bases outside gene matches: 14. The germline CDR1 and CDR2 sequences are GTSNPN and SVGIG (reference sequence). The CDR3 length is 18 residues. The sample taken for sequencing was peripheral blood. This clonotype was sampled from a human donor in a cohort sampled during active COVID-19. V gene TRBV30 combines with J gene TRBJ2-7; 13 bases match TRBD2. CDR3 residues: CAWTGVGLAGVSPYEQYF. The DNA for the CDR3 is TGTGCCTGGACGGGGGTAGGACTAGCGGGAGTTAGCCCCTACGAGCAGTACTTC.